This TCR beta chain was recovered during a study of Ad26.COV2.S vaccination and SARS-CoV-2 variants (dated by TCRdb to the early 2020s). Describing the broader study: Donors in the vaccine arm were drawn from COV1001, a multicentre, randomized, double-blind, placebo-controlled phase I-IIa trial testing Ad26.COV2.S in healthy adults. Dosing of Ad26.COV2.S was intramuscular, at either 5x10^10 or 1x10^11 viral particles, delivered as one shot or as two shots spaced 56 days apart. TCRbeta repertoire sequencing served as the tool for gauging how specific and how broad the SARS-CoV-2-reactive T cell receptors were following Ad26.COV2.S vaccination. A total of some 30 samples were included in the TCR-sequenced set, comprising about 20 Ad26.COV2.S vaccine recipients, 5 placebo recipients and 8 SARS-CoV-2 convalescent individuals. Trial participants were randomized into five groups of five: low-dose or high-dose Ad26.COV2.S given once or twice, or placebo on both occasions. Blinding of investigators to trial group allocation was maintained during experiments and outcome assessment. Summary of the overall study and its limitations: Comparable non-spike TCR breadth was observed between vaccine and placebo recipients, consistent with only spike being contained in the vaccine. The study was not powered for comparison of responses between vaccine doses or regimens. Compared with placebo recipients, Ad26.COV2.S recipients showed higher spike-specific TCR breadth (P = 0.0014). The authors noted that total T cell responses may have been underestimated by the TCR breadth and depth analyses. After vaccination, spike-specific CD8+ and CD4+ T cell responses were reported to show substantial breadth.

In regard to this clone: It has no known antigen specificity. The sample holds no much larger clone one base away, and base qualities are not on file.

Based on the germline V gene, the CDR1 and CDR2 sequences are SGHDN and FVKESK. The CDR3 numbers 14 residues from cysteine through phenylalanine. This entry keeps only the CDR3 DNA: 42 bases, framed from base 1. Trimming at the junction amounts to 9 bases on V and 0 bases on J, and the germline ends lie 12 bases apart. The treatment or condition tag for this specimen amounts to: roughly 19 received Ad26.COV2.S at low or high dose, single or two shots; roughly five received placebo; per-sample allocation not given. Repertoires of vaccine and placebo recipients were sequenced from samples taken on day 63 after the first injection. Cohort 1b enrolled 20 to 30 adults aged 18-55 years at a single site in Boston, USA, between 29 July and 7 August 2020. Ad26.COV2.S was a replication-incompetent adenovirus type 26 vector expressing a prefusion-stabilized SARS-CoV-2 spike protein from the original Wuhan strain.

The immunoSEQ Assay was used to sequence TCRbeta CDR3 regions. After extraction, genomic DNA underwent amplification by bias-controlled multiplex PCR, followed by high-throughput sequencing. In the authors' own workflow: To quantify the absolute abundance of every unique TCRbeta CDR3 region, sequences were collapsed and filtered. T cell fraction was estimated by normalizing TCRbeta template counts to usable DNA, which was measured by amplifying reference genes present in all nucleated cells. Repertoire TCRs were annotated as SARS-CoV-2-specific when V gene, CDR3 amino acid sequence and J gene were exactly matched to a known reactive TCR set. The reference SARS-CoV-2 TCR set came from MIRA and was filtered for enrichment in COVID-19-positive ImmuneCODE repertoires, removing public or cross-reactive TCRs. Using the MIRA antigens, annotated TCRs were further analysed by specific ORF or by position within an ORF. Depth was the summed frequency of annotated unique rearrangements, while breadth was defined as annotated unique rearrangements over total unique productive rearrangements. Group comparisons of TCR breadth used two-sided Wilcoxon rank-sum tests. TCRdb carries this immuneACCESS record with in-frame sequences only. Its versions omit some clonotypes, under half of them owing to an unresolved V gene in the studies checked, with the rest unexplained. That table gives V, J and clone size, and the DNA gave D and trimming. For this sample the table gives about 680,000 clones, of which about 89% were detected only once. The ten most abundant clones make up about 1.5% of the sample.

Sequencing used peripheral blood, obtained in a trial of Ad26.COV2.S vaccine versus placebo. The TCR originated in a person aged 18-60 years who received the Ad26.COV2.S COVID-19 vaccine or a placebo. Here the chain combines TRBV14 and TRBJ2-1, and the D gene may be TRBD1, 6 bases matching. The CDR3 in this case is CASSRDISYNEQFF. The DNA is as follows: TGTGCCAGTAGCAGGGACATCTCCTACAATGAGCAGTTCTTC.